This entry is about one TCR beta chain. The antigen it binds to is not known. Base qualities are missing; no much larger clone stands one base away. This entry belongs to a study of blood T cell repertoires in COVID-19 (dated by TCRdb to the early 2020s). General notes on the study: Samples covering the acute and convalescent phases of COVID-19 were provided by collaborators in the United States, Italy and Spain. The prospective study material was composed of cDNA or gDNA derived from T cells, B-cell-depleted T cells, or PBMCs. Subjects who had been exposed to COVID-19, were actively infected with it, or had recovered from it provided the deeply sampled blood TCRbeta repertoires that made up the dataset. The repertoires were released in a freely available public database meant as a resource for research on the immune response to SARS-CoV-2. Samples came from the ongoing ImmuneRACE study (first 160 participants) plus 1,254 subjects from 6 global collaborators. The sample metadata nearly always contained a de-identified subject ID, COVID-19 status, age in years and sex. Where available, HLA class I and class II types were taken from metadata supplied by the sample provider and were not determined by assay-based typing. The research as a whole found: How much clinical and demographic metadata was included differed by source and by participant, and the metadata was provided uncurated.

The collaborating institutions used their own protocols to collect whole blood in K2EDTA tubes. Collaborator samples were shipped for TCRbeta analysis as frozen whole blood, isolated PBMCs, or DNA extracted from either sample type. The immunoSEQ Assay, a bias-controlled multiplex PCR, was used to amplify TCRbeta CDR3 regions from genomic DNA. As for how the authors treated the data: The number of nucleated cells in each sample was estimated by amplification of reference gene primers within the assay. Sequence reads were collapsed and filtered to measure the absolute abundance of every unique TCRbeta CDR3 rearrangement. For each sample, productive Simpson clonality was calculated as the square root of Simpson's diversity index over productive rearrangements. TCRdb re-hosts the immuneACCESS table, in-frame sequences only. Its copies lack some clones; in the studies checked, an unresolved V gene accounts for under half of them, and the cause for the rest is not known. That table is the source of V, J and clone size, and D and trimming were worked out from the DNA. A total of roughly 66,000 clones appear in this sample, approximately 80% of them only once. About 6.2% of the sample is held by the ten biggest clonotypes.

The specimen was peripheral blood. The origin of this receptor is a man aged 55 to 69 with acute or convalescent COVID-19.

This receptor carries the CDR3 CAISESTGTETQYF. The DNA reads TGTGCCATCAGTGAGTCAACAGGTACGGAGACCCAGTACTTC. The rearrangement joined TRBV10-3 to TRBJ2-5; tentative D gene TRBD1, with 5 bases matching. Inclusive of the bounding cysteine and phenylalanine, the CDR3 is 14 residues long. Only CDR3 DNA is held: 42 bases, read in frame from base 1. Reading the germline V gene gives CDR1 ENHRY and CDR2 SYGVKD. V is clipped by 0 bases and J by 5 bases, and the sequence between their germline boundaries is 10 bases long.